This TCR beta chain appears in the sequencing data of a study of shared clonotypes between healthy human individuals (dated by TCRdb to 2020 to 2022). As for the study more broadly: A couple of women and a few men aged 18 to 49 years were included in the cohort. Each donor's leukapheresis produced roughly between roughly 0.85 and 10 billion PBMCs. The study deeply sequenced blood TCR repertoires of about 5 healthy adults to estimate repertoire size and the extent of clonotype sharing between individuals. Different laboratories and diverse techniques were used to prepare libraries and sequence TCR repertoires, to increase sequencing depth and limit assay-specific biases. For each donor, CD4 naive and CD4 memory were each run on three plates, CD8 naive on two plates, and CD8 memory on one plate. Paper-wide results and their limitations: Sampling was restricted to blood, and TCR repertoires in tissue are likely to differ from TCR repertoires in blood. Estimated clonotype richness was generally larger for naive than for memory subsets. The small number of donors limited the genetic and exposure-history diversity represented. Roughly 5.2% of naive CD4, approximately 3.7% of naive CD8, roughly 2.5% of memory CD4, and roughly 0.4% of memory CD8 clonotypes were shared across several donors. Incomplete sequencing was indicated by rarefaction of sorted-subset datasets, despite the large sequencing depth. Pairwise subsampling indicated that sequencing depth was expected to affect the degree of clonotype sharing among donors. Compared with non-shared clonotypes, clonotypes shared by all four sorted-subset donors had higher generation probabilities.

Remarks on this clone: Its recognized antigen is unknown. Base qualities are not recorded, but no much larger clone differs from it by a single base.

Healthy HIV-negative adults with no recently reported acute infections or vaccinations were included as donors. Every donor was a Caucasian adult living in Nashville, Tennessee, USA. CD4+ T cells were enriched by magnetic negative selection, after which naive cells were positively selected on CD45RA and the negative fraction was taken as the memory subset. Blood was collected by leukapheresis, and PBMCs were isolated by Ficoll-Histopaque density gradient centrifugation and then cryopreserved in liquid nitrogen vapor phase. Analytical flow cytometry was used to check the purity and quantity of every magnetically sorted T cell population. From each sorted fraction, genomic DNA was isolated and quantified by UV absorbance on a Nanodrop 2000c. Using the deep immunoSEQ assay, multiplex PCR amplified TCR CDR3 regions from genomic DNA. For each cell subset, the extracted genomic DNA was distributed evenly across all wells of several immunoSEQ 96-well plates, and each plate served as one replicate. For sorted subsets, each replicate PCR was loaded with roughly 190 ng genomic DNA, equivalent to approximately 27,000 T cell genomes. Purified libraries were measured with a Qubit 3.0 fluorometer, size-checked on a Bioanalyzer 2100, and measured again with the KAPA Library Quantification kit. Each immunoSEQ 96-well plate was sequenced on its own single-read 150-cycle Illumina NextSeq 550 flow cell. Concerning the study's data processing: The immunoSEQ output contained only junctional sequences without quality scores, so filtering could not match that applied to full-length reads. To assign V/J genes and CDR3, sequences were annotated using PyIR, a Python wrapper for IgBLAST v1.9, with IMGT germline references. Reads with weak V/J assignments (E-value above 1e-6), missing CDR3, stop codons, out-of-frame junctions, or ambiguous translated residues were removed. V3J clonotypes were defined as sequences sharing the same inferred V gene, J gene, and CDR3 amino acid sequence. Percentage overlap between repertoires was calculated by dividing the number of shared unique clonotypes by the size of the smaller repertoire. Three approaches were used to assess repertoire richness: RTK rarefaction, the Chao1 estimator, and Recon v2.1 estimates of unobserved clonotypes. Generation probabilities for all TCRbeta clonotypes obtained by the gDNA method from a handful of donors were computed using OLGA. The immuneACCESS repertoire file appears here via TCRdb, limited to in-frame rearrangements. These files lack a portion of the clones; in checked studies, under half of the deficit traces to unresolved V genes, and the cause of the others is not known. V and J calls and clone size follow that table, whereas D and trimming were derived from the DNA. A total of roughly 2,300,000 clones appear in this sample, 92% of them only once. Roughly 0.34% of the sample is taken by the ten largest.

Sequencing used naive CD4+ T cells from PBMCs. What the cell subset or site label conveys for this sample: CD45RA+ positively selected. The TCR originated in a man between 18 and 29 years old in good health. Some clones in this sample may be carry-over from other donors' samples.

At the DNA level, the sequence is TGTGCCAGCAGCTTCGGGACTGAAGCTTTCTTT. This translates into CASSFGTEAFF. Here the chain combines TRBV6-1 and TRBJ1-1, with the D gene too uncertain to name. From the cysteine through the phenylalanine, the CDR3 covers 11 amino acids. The read is trimmed to its CDR3 DNA, 33 bases read in frame from base 1. CDR1 and CDR2, per the germline V gene, are MNHNS and SASEGT. V and J lose 6 bases and 5 bases, and a span of 7 bases separates them.